This TCR beta chain originates from a study of shared clonotypes between healthy human individuals. At the level of the study: Two women and a few men aged 18 to 49 served as donors. Per-donor plates numbered three CD4 naive, three CD4 memory, two CD8 naive and one CD8 memory. Findings of the study overall: A reduction in generation probabilities was seen for non-shared clonotypes relative to those shared by all four donors.

To note about this clone: The antigen remains undetermined.

Trimming cost V 5 bases and J 1 base, with 17 bases left between them. Per germline, CDR1 KGHSH and CDR2 LQKENI. This CDR3 spans 16 amino acids. The run depth of the assay was deep. TCRdb keeps only in-frame clones here, not all; method: immunoSEQ multiplex PCR. The sample shows a few hundred thousand clones, more than 60% of them seen only once. The V and J genes are TRBV18 and TRBJ2-5; D assignment may be TRBD1 or TRBD2 (5 bases each). This TCR was sampled from a man in his thirties or forties in good health. The material sequenced was memory CD4+ T cells sorted from blood. Subset indicated: CD45RA-negative fraction. The CDR3 here is CASSVSWDPSQETQYF. CDR3 sequence (DNA): TGTGCCAGCTCAGTATCTTGGGACCCCTCCCAAGAGACCCAGTACTTC.